Listed here are 32 T cell receptor beta chains from one sample, sequenced in a study of T cell responses to AZD1222 COVID-19 vaccine. Data came from immunoSEQ multiplex PCR; TCRdb stores just in-frame clones and leaves some out. The sample consists of some 120,000 clones, approximately 83% of them appearing once. The specimen was peripheral blood, collected on day 0 of AZD1222 vaccination. The receptor set was obtained from an adult in good health.

V and J are TRBV5-6 and TRBJ1-5; the D is unclear. This CDR3 has 13 residues. Germline V gene data show CDR1 as SGHDT and CDR2 as YYEEEE. Trimming shortened V by 1 base and J by 3 bases, and 5 bases separated the two germline ends. As DNA, the CDR3 is TGTGCCAGCAGCTTGCGACCCAATCAGCCCCAGCATTTT. It translates to CASSLRPNQPQHF.

This chain links TRBV29-1 with TRBJ1-2, with D maybe TRBD1 (5 bases). Trimming left V 5 bases short and J 7 bases short, with 17 bases between. From germline, CDR1 is SQVTM and CDR2 ANQGSEA. The length of the CDR3 is 13 residues. As DNA, the CDR3 is TGCAGCGTTATGCCAGGGTTCCAGAGTGGCTACACCTTC. This codes for CSVMPGFQSGYTF.

The V call is TRBV19, the J call TRBJ1-6, with D unresolved. V gave up 5 bases and J gave up 4 bases, with 9 bases separating them. CDR1 and CDR2 (germline): LNHDA, SQIVND (reference sequence). This CDR3 contains 14 residues. CDR3 amino acids: CASSPGPYNSPLHF. CDR3 nucleotide sequence: TGTGCCAGTAGTCCAGGACCATATAATTCACCCCTCCACTTT.

This chain links TRBV7-6 with TRBJ2-5, with 11 positions matching TRBD2. The CDR3 has 16 residues. J was trimmed by 0 bases and V by 5 bases; bases with no gene match: 5. CDR1 and CDR2 from the germline V gene are SGHVS and FNYEAQ. As DNA, the CDR3 is TGTGCCAGCAGCATGGGACTAGCGGTAAACCAAGAGACCCAGTACTTC. This gives the protein CASSMGLAVNQETQYF.

The chain is built from TRBV4-3 and TRBJ2-1; 8 bases agree with TRBD1. The germline CDR1 and CDR2 sequences are LGHNA and YSLEER. V lost 2 bases, J lost 4 bases, and 10 bases stayed unmatched. The CDR3 is made up of 17 amino acids. CDR3: CASSQRQGPKKYNEQFF. The CDR3 DNA is TGCGCCAGCAGCCAAAGACAGGGGCCAAAAAAATACAATGAGCAGTTCTTC.

The gene calls are TRBV5-6 and TRBJ2-7; D is possibly TRBD2 (7 bases). Trimming took 0 bases from V and 6 from J, leaving 19 bases between them. This CDR3 comprises 16 residues. CDR1 and CDR2 (germline): SGHDT, YYEEEE. This CDR3 reads CASSLEGGTLSLEQYF. The CDR3 bases are TGTGCCAGCAGCTTGGAGGGGGGGACTCTATCCCTCGAGCAGTACTTC.

This clone was recorded only once. The CDR3 region is CASSEGRLYSNQPQHF. The CDR3 nucleotides are TGTGCCAGCAGTGAGGGACGGTTATATAGCAATCAGCCCCAGCATTTT. The chain uses TRBV2 and TRBJ1-5; D is perhaps TRBD1 (5 bases). Germline V lookup: CDR1 SNHLY, CDR2 FYNNEI. V lost 3 bases, J lost 0 bases, and 12 bases lay in between. The length of the CDR3 is 16 residues.

This clone has only a few counts. This chain uses TRBV6-1 with TRBJ2-3, with a tentative D call TRBD2 (7 bases). Between the trimmed V and J ends, which lost 0 bases and 4 bases, there was a span of 11 bases. Germline V gene lookup returns CDR1 MNHNS and CDR2 SASEGT. The CDR3 has 15 amino acids. The CDR3 is CASSEARGGADTQYF. CDR3 nucleotides: TGTGCCAGCAGTGAAGCGAGGGGGGGGGCAGATACGCAGTATTTT.

The V call is TRBV9, the J call TRBJ2-7; the D gene is possibly TRBD2 (6 bases). Between the trimmed V and J ends, which lost 0 bases and 7 bases, there was a span of 20 bases. Germline lookup yields CDR1 SGDLS and CDR2 YYNGEE. The CDR3 is 16 residues long. The CDR3 DNA reads as TGTGCCAGCAGCGTAGCCGCCGGGACTGCGGCGGGGGAGCAGTACTTC. Its translation is CASSVAAGTAAGEQYF.

For the CDR3, the DNA is TGTGCCAGCAGCTTAGTATCTACGGCAGCCTACGAGCAGTACTTC. It codes for CASSLVSTAAYEQYF. The rearrangement links TRBV11-2 to TRBJ2-7; the D is unclear. Trimming removed 1 base at V and 2 bases at J, with 12 bases between. Germline loops: CDR1 SGHAT, CDR2 FQNNGV. The CDR3 is 15 residues long.

The CDR3 region is CASSLGGQGTKETQYF. The CDR3 DNA sequence: TGTGCCAGCAGCTTGGGGGGACAGGGGACTAAAGAGACCCAGTACTTC. V usage is TRBV5-4 and J usage is TRBJ2-5; TRBD1 matches 10 bases. V lost 0 bases to trimming and J lost 3 bases; unmatched junction nucleotides: 5. This CDR3 region has 16 residues. CDR1 SGHNT and CDR2 YYREEE come from the germline V gene (reference sequence).

The rearrangement uses TRBV29-1 and TRBJ1-4; no firm D call. Looked up from germline, CDR1 is SQVTM and CDR2 is ANQGSEA. CDR3 length: 13 residues. V was cut by 2 bases and J by 3 bases, with 7 bases left in between. Written as DNA, the CDR3 is TGCAGCGTTGAATGGGGATCTAATGAAAAACTGTTTTTT. It codes for CSVEWGSNEKLFF.

The CDR3 coding sequence is TGTGCCAGCAGTTACTCCGGGTACAATGAGCAGTTCTTC. It is translated as CASSYSGYNEQFF. The rearrangement uses TRBV6-5 and TRBJ2-1; unclear D gene. Germline V gives CDR1 MNHEY, CDR2 SVGAGI. Trimming removed 0 bases from V and 4 bases from J, with 4 bases in between. The CDR3 extends over 13 amino acids.

The CDR3 spells CASGLGGDNSPLHF. DNA for the CDR3: TGTGCTAGTGGTTTGGGAGGAGATAATTCACCCCTCCACTTT. The V call is TRBV12-5, the J call TRBJ1-6; D gene unclear. The CDR3 has 14 amino acids. From germline, CDR1 is LGHNT and CDR2 FRNRAP. V was shortened by 1 base and J by 5 bases, with 6 bases between the two germline ends.

The V and J genes are TRBV29-1 and TRBJ1-1, with D perhaps TRBD1 (5 bases). V gave up 6 bases and J gave up 10 bases, with 15 bases separating them. The length of the CDR3 is 11 residues. Germline CDR1 is SQVTM and CDR2 is ANQGSEA. In nucleotides, the CDR3 is TGCAGCGTGGATAATGGGGGGATAGCTTTCTTT. Protein sequence: CSVDNGGIAFF. Combining the CDR3 with reference TRBV29-1 and TRBJ1-1 gives the whole variable domain SAVISQKPSRDICQRGTSLTIQCQVDSQVTMMFWYRQQPGQSLTLIATANQGSEATYESGFVIDKFPISRPNLTFSTLTVSNMSPEDSSIYLCSVDNGGIAFFGQGTRLTVV.

The J gene is TRBJ2-3, the V gene TRBV27, with 8 bases fitting TRBD1. The trim removed 5 bases at V and 6 bases at J, leaving 16 bases unmatched. The V gene's germline CDR1 is MNHEY and CDR2 SMNVEV (reference sequence). The CDR3 is 17 residues long. CDR3 DNA: TGTGCCAGCAGTGACCAAGTCACAGGGGGTTTTGGGGATACGCAGTATTTT. It is translated as CASSDQVTGGFGDTQYF.

The chain uses TRBV18 and TRBJ2-2; 10 nucleotides align to TRBD1. J was trimmed by 4 bases and V by 2 bases; bases with no gene match: 10. The CDR3 is made up of 18 amino acids. Per the germline V gene, CDR1 is KGHSH and CDR2 is LQKENI. CDR3 sequence (DNA): TGTGCCAGCTCACCAAAAGAGACAGGGGGCTCGAGCACCGGGGAGCTGTTTTTT. This sequence encodes CASSPKETGGSSTGELFF.

CDR3 amino acids: CASSQESGLSGNTIYF. CDR3 in DNA: TGTGCCAGCAGCCAAGAGAGCGGCCTCTCTGGAAACACCATATATTTT. This sequence joins TRBV3-1 (or the pseudogene TRBV3-2) and TRBJ1-3; D unclear. The CDR3 sequence is 16 residues long. CDR1 is LGHDT and CDR2 is YNNKEL in the germline V gene (reference sequence). Trimming removed 0 bases at V and 0 bases at J, with 9 bases between.

The chain recombines TRBV14 with TRBJ2-2; D could derive from TRBD1 or TRBD2 (5 bases each). CDR1 is SGHDN and CDR2 is FVKESK in the germline V gene. The V end lost 4 bases, the J end lost 7 bases, and 16 bases lay between the germline ends. This CDR3 is 15 amino acids long. CDR3 protein: CASSRSTRGFGELFF. The CDR3 DNA reads as TGTGCCAGCAGCCGCAGCACCCGGGGCTTCGGGGAGCTGTTTTTT.

The gene calls are TRBV7-2 and TRBJ1-6; D call uncertain. This CDR3 spans 13 amino acids. The germline CDR1 and CDR2 sequences are SGHTA and FQGNSA. V lost 5 bases and J 4 bases, leaving 6 bases between the germline ends. DNA for the CDR3: TGTGCCAGCAGCCGGAATTATAATTCACCCCTCCACTTT. It codes for CASSRNYNSPLHF.

Only one count was recorded for this clone. The chain has TRBV6-1 and TRBJ2-1; D gene uncertain. The germline V gene encodes CDR1 MNHNS and CDR2 SASEGT. CDR3 length equals 14 residues. Trimming shortened V by 1 base and J by 5 bases, and 9 bases separated the two germline ends. DNA for the CDR3: TGTGCCAGCAGTGAAGGGCTGGGGAACAATGAGCAGTTCTTC. It codes for CASSEGLGNNEQFF.

This clone has a handful of counts. The genes are TRBV6-6 and TRBJ2-7, with 16 bases aligning to TRBD2. The CDR3 contains 15 residues. CDR1 and CDR2 from the germline V gene are MNHNY and SVGAGI (reference sequence). J gave up 12 bases and V 6 bases, and 11 bases lay outside the gene matches. The DNA for the CDR3 is TGTGCCAGCAGGTCCTCCGGGACTAGCGGGAGGGTGTGGTACTTC. It codes for CASRSSGTSGRVWYF.

This clone has a single count. The genes are TRBV2 and TRBJ1-1, with D hard to call. CDR3 size: 14 residues. Trimming removed 1 base from V and 1 base from J, with 7 bases in between. Germline values: CDR1 SNHLY, CDR2 FYNNEI. CDR3 coding DNA: TGTGCCAGCAGTGAAGGGCACAGGAACACTGAAGCTTTCTTT. This translates into CASSEGHRNTEAFF.

The chain uses TRBV11-3 and TRBJ1-2, with 9 bases that match TRBD1. J gave up 1 base and V 5 bases, and 8 bases lay outside the gene matches. The V gene's germline CDR1 is SGHNT and CDR2 YENEEA. This CDR3 region has 16 residues. The CDR3 reads CASSGQQGASNYGYTF. The CDR3 nucleotides are TGTGCCAGCAGCGGACAACAGGGGGCTAGTAACTATGGCTACACCTTC.

This clone occurred a few times. The gene calls are TRBV28 and TRBJ1-2; 7 bases are a match to TRBD1. Germline CDR1 reads MDHEN; CDR2 reads SYDVKM. J gave up 4 bases and V 6 bases, and 11 bases lay outside the gene matches. CDR3 length: 15 residues. CDR3 DNA: TGTGCCAGCAGACCGGGACAGTTAACCGCCTATGGCTACACCTTC. This sequence encodes CASRPGQLTAYGYTF.

This rearrangement joins TRBV27 to TRBJ1-5, with 7 positions matching TRBD1. The CDR3 loop spans 16 amino acids. Germline CDR1 reads MNHEY; CDR2 reads SMNVEV (reference sequence). V was pared by 6 bases and J by 5 bases, with 13 bases of the junction left unmatched. CDR3: CASSPWVGGLDQPQHF. In DNA form, the CDR3 reads TGTGCCAGCAGCCCCTGGGTAGGGGGCCTTGATCAGCCCCAGCATTTT.

This clone was seen just once. The J gene is TRBJ2-3, the V gene TRBV6-4; no clear D gene. Germline loops: CDR1 MRHNA, CDR2 SNTAGT. V was pared by 0 bases and J by 2 bases, with 9 bases between. The CDR3 length is 15 residues. The CDR3 DNA reads as TGTGCCAGCAGTGACTCTGCTAGGCACACAGATACGCAGTATTTT. Translation: CASSDSARHTDTQYF.

The gene calls are TRBV11-3 and TRBJ2-7, with D possibly being TRBD1 (6 bases). CDR3 length equals 13 residues. Germline lookup yields CDR1 SGHNT and CDR2 YENEEA. V was clipped by 4 bases and J by 1 base, with 8 bases between them. CDR3 coding DNA: TGTGCCAGCAGCTCCGGACAGTCCTACGAGCAGTACTTC. Its translation: CASSSGQSYEQYF.

V and J are TRBV12-3 or TRBV12-4 and TRBJ1-1; D is unresolved. The CDR3 runs 13 residues. The germline V and J ends were trimmed by 3 bases and 5 bases, with 10 bases remaining between them. The CDR3 bases are TGTGCCAGCAGTTTTTCAGTGGAAACTGAAGCTTTCTTT. It specifies CASSFSVETEAFF.

The gene calls are TRBV30 and TRBJ1-2; D is undetermined. The germline gives CDR1 GTSNPN, CDR2 SVGIG (reference sequence). The CDR3 runs 13 residues. With 3 bases removed from V and 8 bases from J, the gap between germline ends came to 16 bases. In DNA, the CDR3 is TGTGCCTGGAGCCCCCGGACCGCCTGGGGCTACACCTTC. Its translation: CAWSPRTAWGYTF.

The V and J genes are TRBV3-1 (or the pseudogene TRBV3-2) and TRBJ1-6; D is possibly TRBD1 (5 bases). With 0 bases removed from V and 5 bases from J, the gap between germline ends came to 8 bases. The CDR3 loop spans 15 amino acids. Germline CDR1 is LGHDT and CDR2 is YNNKEL (reference sequence). This CDR3 reads CASSQDDRDNSPLHF. The CDR3 region has the DNA TGTGCCAGCAGCCAAGATGACAGAGATAATTCACCCCTCCACTTT.

The table lists this clone with many counts. The chain recombines TRBV18 with TRBJ2-7; D is unclear. Trimming left V 1 base short and J 4 bases short, with 5 bases between. CDR1 is KGHSH and CDR2 is LQKENI in the germline V gene. This CDR3 spans 12 amino acids. The CDR3 DNA follows: TGTGCCAGCTCACCACATGAATACGAGCAGTACTTC. This encodes CASSPHEYEQYF.